This T cell receptor beta chain was captured by sequencing in a study of long-term antiretroviral therapy in people with HIV. The wider study: Samples from the earliest time points predate the 2015 immediate-ART recommendation by about a decade. Study-wide points: Within the repertoire, clones expanded before ART were dominant at all time points. Relative to transplant donor controls, diversity remained lower despite increasing after ART. HIV repertoires spanned tighter CDR3 length ranges than controls did.

About this clone itself: Its matching antigen is unknown.

The run of the v3.0 immunoSEQ assay was at survey level. The table came from immunoSEQ multiplex PCR; TCRdb's copy has only in-frame clones and leaves some out. The table lists 30,000 to 40,000 clones, around 88% of them singletons. The CDR3 sequence is 15 residues long. The V end lost 6 bases, the J end lost 6 bases, and 21 bases lay between the germline ends. CDR1 and CDR2 (germline): KGHSH, LQKENI. The material sequenced was unsorted PBMCs, taken just before starting antiretroviral therapy. The source is a woman aged 18-30 years with HIV. The V gene is TRBV18, the J gene TRBJ2-7, with unresolved D. The CDR3 DNA reads as TGTGCCAGCTCCCAAAGGCAAGGTTTGGGTACCGAGCAGTACTTC. Translation: CASSQRQGLGTEQYF.